This TCR beta chain was sequenced in a study of cytomegalovirus exposure and HLA in healthy donors. Study as a whole: As an earlier analysis found, roughly 180 million T cells yielded 90 million to 140 million unique TCR beta sequences. The study placed around 80% of its roughly 410 genotyped donors in the Caucasian-associated ancestry cluster. Study conclusions and caveats: TCR beta chains numbering roughly 150 were designated cytomegalovirus-associated. Confirmation was obtained in vitro that a few CMV-associated chains are specific for CMV antigens.

Points on this clone: What it binds is unknown.

Vbeta (60) and Jbeta (13) primers were used in the PCR. Clones were read by immunoSEQ multiplex PCR, and TCRdb kept only the in-frame ones, dropping some. The sample yields approximately 140,000 clones, roughly four fifths seen once. Trimming took 5 bases from V and 0 from J, leaving 7 bases between them. Germline V gives CDR1 MDHEN, CDR2 SYDVKM. The CDR3 consists of 14 residues. Material for sequencing was PBMCs. The sequence came from a woman aged 55-69 years in good health and CMV-seronegative. The chain combines TRBV28 with TRBJ1-4, with no clear D. Here the CDR3 reads CASSPIATNEKLFF. CDR3 bases: TGTGCCAGCAGTCCGATAGCAACTAATGAAAAACTGTTTTTT. The full variable domain, rest sourced from reference TRBV28 and TRBJ1-4, is DVKVTQSSRYLVKRTGEKVFLECVQDMDHENMFWYRQDPGLGLRLIYFSYDVKMKEKGDIPEGYSVSREKKERFSLILESASTNQTSMYLCASSPIATNEKLFFGSGTQLSVL.